Shown below are 15 T cell receptor beta chains from a single sample sequenced in a study of cytomegalovirus exposure and HLA in healthy donors. The PCR employed 60 Vbeta primers together with 13 Jbeta primers. Clones were sequenced by immunoSEQ multiplex PCR, and TCRdb holds only the in-frame ones, with some missing. The sample lists 150,000 to 200,000 clones, around 75% occurring once. Specimen: PBMCs. Receptors were obtained from a woman aged 45-65 years in good health and CMV-seronegative.

The chain links TRBV19 to TRBJ1-1, with D possibly TRBD1 on 6 matching bases. This CDR3 contains 17 residues. Germline V CDR1 and CDR2: LNHDA, SQIVND (reference sequence). V was clipped by 5 bases and J by 1 base, with 20 bases between them. The CDR3 here is CASSPPGGSSTNTEAFF. The CDR3 nucleotides are TGTGCCAGTAGTCCCCCGGGGGGCAGCTCCACGAACACTGAAGCTTTCTTT.

This chain connects TRBV6-1 to TRBJ1-1; D not resolved. The V gene's germline CDR1 is MNHNS and CDR2 SASEGT. The CDR3 sequence is 12 residues long. Trimming removed 3 bases at V and 10 bases at J, with 12 bases between. As DNA, the CDR3 is TGTGCCAGCAGTGATGGACTGTTTGGAGCTTTCTTT. Translating it yields CASSDGLFGAFF.

The chain is built from TRBV4-3 and TRBJ2-2; D might be TRBD2 (5 bases). Trimming took off 0 bases at V and 7 bases at J, with 12 bases between the two ends. Germline V CDR1 and CDR2: LGHNA, YSLEER. The CDR3 loop spans 15 amino acids. The CDR3 sequence: CASSQDTGDGGELFF. In DNA form, the CDR3 reads TGCGCCAGCAGCCAAGATACCGGGGATGGCGGGGAGCTGTTTTTT.

The chain combines TRBV29-1 with TRBJ1-1; the match to TRBD1 covers 9 bases. This CDR3 has 15 residues. The V gene's germline CDR1 is SQVTM and CDR2 ANQGSEA. J lost 2 bases, V lost 1 base, and 5 bases had no gene match. The CDR3 loop reads CSVEARQGGNTEAFF. CDR3 bases: TGCAGCGTTGAAGCCCGACAGGGGGGTAACACTGAAGCTTTCTTT.

The genes are TRBV7-2 and TRBJ2-5; tentative D call: TRBD2 (5 bases). The germline CDR1 and CDR2 sequences are SGHTA and FQGNSA. The CDR3 runs 15 residues. Trimming removed 1 base from V and 2 bases from J, with 11 bases in between. CDR3 in amino acids: CASSLGGSVQETQYF. The DNA of the CDR3 is TGTGCCAGCAGCTTAGGAGGGAGCGTACAAGAGACCCAGTACTTC.

The rearrangement joins TRBV19 to TRBJ2-7, with a possible D match to TRBD2 (5 bases). The CDR3 is 16 residues long. V lost 1 base, J lost 2 bases, and 15 bases lay in between. Germline lookup yields CDR1 LNHDA and CDR2 SQIVND (reference sequence). CDR3 loop: CASSIVGAGPTYEQYF. The CDR3 nucleotides are TGTGCCAGTAGTATAGTGGGAGCAGGCCCAACCTACGAGCAGTACTTC.

The chain carries TRBV19 and TRBJ2-3; TRBD2 agrees at 11 bases. This CDR3 has 18 amino acids. In germline, CDR1 is LNHDA, CDR2 SQIVND (reference sequence). Trimming cost V 3 bases and J 1 base; bases outside gene matches: 9. The CDR3 DNA follows: TGTGCCAGTAGTATTAGTAGCGGGGGGGTAAGACGCACAGATACGCAGTATTTT. Translated: CASSISSGGVRRTDTQYF.

This clone was seen a single time. The chain has TRBV6-5 and TRBJ1-3, with no clear D. This CDR3 spans 14 amino acids. Trimming removed 0 bases from V and 0 bases from J, with 3 bases in between. CDR1 and CDR2 from the germline V gene are MNHEY and SVGAGI. In nucleotides, the CDR3 is TGTGCCAGCAGTTACTCGGCCTCTGGAAACACCATATATTTT. Protein: CASSYSASGNTIYF.

The rearrangement links TRBV28 to TRBJ1-1; no definite D call. This CDR3 has 9 amino acids. Germline V gene sequence: CDR1 MDHEN, CDR2 SYDVKM. V was pared by 10 bases and J by 12 bases, with 12 bases between. This CDR3 reads CATGIVTFF. The CDR3 DNA reads TGTGCCACCGGGATAGTGACTTTCTTT.

The CDR3 sequence: CASSLTDRGLYGYTF. Written as DNA, the CDR3 is TGTGCCAGCAGCTTAACGGACAGGGGGCTATATGGCTACACCTTC. The chain links TRBV5-6 to TRBJ1-2; 11 bases fit TRBD1. J gave up 5 bases and V 2 bases, and 5 bases lay outside the gene matches. CDR3 length equals 15 residues. Germline V lookup: CDR1 SGHDT, CDR2 YYEEEE.

This clone was detected once. V gene TRBV19 combines with J gene TRBJ1-4; 11 bases agree with TRBD1. This CDR3 contains 15 residues. Germline-derived CDR1 and CDR2 are LNHDA and SQIVND (reference sequence). V trimming: 2 bases; J trimming: 7 bases; junction bases outside the gene matches: 3. The CDR3 region has the DNA TGTGCCAGTAGTATAACGGGGACAGGGGGTGAAAAACTGTTTTTT. Translation gives CASSITGTGGEKLFF.

This chain uses TRBV9 with TRBJ1-3, with TRBD1 as a possible D gene (6 bases). Germline CDR1 is SGDLS and CDR2 is YYNGEE. This CDR3 comprises 15 residues. V shed 3 bases and J shed 1 base, with 11 bases lying between them. The CDR3 DNA reads as TGTGCCAGCAGCGCGGACAGTACATCTGGAAACACCATATATTTT. Its protein is CASSADSTSGNTIYF.

The rearrangement joins TRBV7-2 to TRBJ1-2; 7 positions agree with TRBD1. V lost 6 bases and J lost 13; bases outside the gene matches: 14. Germline loops: CDR1 SGHTA, CDR2 FQGNSA. The CDR3 covers 13 residues. CDR3 coding DNA: TGTGCCAGCAGACTCTCCCTACAGGGGTTTGTCACCTTC. It is translated as CASRLSLQGFVTF.

J is TRBJ2-1 and V is TRBV7-2; D may be TRBD2 (6 bases). The germline V gene has CDR1 SGHTA and CDR2 FQGNSA. The CDR3 is made up of 15 amino acids. V was shortened by 3 bases and J by 9 bases, with 18 bases between the two germline ends. The CDR3 nucleotides are TGTGCCAGCAGCTTTTCCTCGGCGAACGGGGGTGAGCAGTTCTTC. Translated, it gives CASSFSSANGGEQFF. Complete variable domain (other parts from reference TRBV7-2 and TRBJ2-1): GAGVSQSPSNKVTEKGKDVELRCDPISGHTALYWYRQSLGQGLEFLIYFQGNSAPDKSGLPSDRFSAERTGGSVSTLTIQRTQQEDSAVYLCASSFSSANGGEQFFGPGTRLTVL.

The chain has TRBV28 and TRBJ2-1; TRBD1 agrees at 7 bases. Germline CDR1 and CDR2: MDHEN and SYDVKM. V trimming: 3 bases; J trimming: 0 bases; junction bases outside the gene matches: 2. The CDR3 length is 15 residues. CDR3 loop: CASSFRTGSYNEQFF. CDR3 coding DNA: TGTGCCAGCAGTTTTCGGACAGGCTCCTACAATGAGCAGTTCTTC.